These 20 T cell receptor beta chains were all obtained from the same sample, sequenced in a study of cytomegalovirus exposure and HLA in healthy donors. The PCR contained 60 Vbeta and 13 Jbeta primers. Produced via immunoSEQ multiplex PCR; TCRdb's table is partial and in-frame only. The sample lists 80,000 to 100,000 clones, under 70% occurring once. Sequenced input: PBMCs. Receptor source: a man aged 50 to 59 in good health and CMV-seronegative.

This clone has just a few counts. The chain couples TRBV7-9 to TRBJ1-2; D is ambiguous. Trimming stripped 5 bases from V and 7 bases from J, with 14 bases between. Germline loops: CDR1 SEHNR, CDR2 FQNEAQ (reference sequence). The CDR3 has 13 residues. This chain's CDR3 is CASSPVVEGGYTF. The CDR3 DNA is TGTGCCAGCAGCCCAGTCGTGGAGGGTGGCTACACCTTC.

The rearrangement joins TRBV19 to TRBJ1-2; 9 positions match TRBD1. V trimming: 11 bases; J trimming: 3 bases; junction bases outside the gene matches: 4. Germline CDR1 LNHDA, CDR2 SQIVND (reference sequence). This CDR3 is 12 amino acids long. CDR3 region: CAAGDRDYGYTF. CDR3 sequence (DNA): TGTGCCGCAGGGGACAGGGACTATGGCTACACCTTC.

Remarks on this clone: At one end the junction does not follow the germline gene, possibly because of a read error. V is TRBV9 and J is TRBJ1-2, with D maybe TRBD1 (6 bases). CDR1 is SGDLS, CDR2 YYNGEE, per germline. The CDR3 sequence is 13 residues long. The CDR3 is CASSPQDSPVPDF. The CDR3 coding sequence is TGTGCCAGCAGCCCTCAGGACAGCCCCGTCCCAGACTTC.

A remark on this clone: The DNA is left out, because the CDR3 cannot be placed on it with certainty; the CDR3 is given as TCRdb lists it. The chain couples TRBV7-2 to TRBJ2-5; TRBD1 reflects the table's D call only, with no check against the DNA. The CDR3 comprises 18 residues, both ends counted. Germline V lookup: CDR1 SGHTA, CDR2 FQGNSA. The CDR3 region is CASSRFGPGQGGQETQYF.

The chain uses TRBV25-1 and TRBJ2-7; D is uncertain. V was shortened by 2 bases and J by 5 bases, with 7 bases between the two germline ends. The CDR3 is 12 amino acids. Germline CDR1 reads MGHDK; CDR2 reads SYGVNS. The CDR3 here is CASSEESDEQYF. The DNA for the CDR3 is TGTGCCAGCAGTGAAGAATCGGACGAGCAGTACTTC.

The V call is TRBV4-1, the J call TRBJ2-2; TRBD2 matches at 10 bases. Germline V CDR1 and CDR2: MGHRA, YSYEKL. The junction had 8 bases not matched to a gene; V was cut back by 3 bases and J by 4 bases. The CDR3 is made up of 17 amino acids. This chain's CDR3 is CASSQRLLAGVTGELFF. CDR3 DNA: TGCGCCAGCAGCCAGAGGCTTCTAGCGGGAGTCACCGGGGAGCTGTTTTTT.

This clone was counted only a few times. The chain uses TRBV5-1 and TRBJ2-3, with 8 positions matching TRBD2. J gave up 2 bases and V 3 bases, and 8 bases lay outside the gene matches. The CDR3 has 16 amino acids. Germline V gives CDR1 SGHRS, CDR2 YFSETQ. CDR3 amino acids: CASSSMAGGSTDTQYF. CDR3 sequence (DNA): TGCGCCAGCAGCTCCATGGCGGGGGGTTCCACAGATACGCAGTATTTT. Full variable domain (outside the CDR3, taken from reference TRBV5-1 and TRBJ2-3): KAGVTQTPRYLIKTRGQQVTLSCSPISGHRSVSWYQQTPGQGLQFLFEYFSETQRNKGNFPGRFSGRQFSNSRSEMNVSTLELGDSALYLCASSSMAGGSTDTQYFGPGTRLTVL.

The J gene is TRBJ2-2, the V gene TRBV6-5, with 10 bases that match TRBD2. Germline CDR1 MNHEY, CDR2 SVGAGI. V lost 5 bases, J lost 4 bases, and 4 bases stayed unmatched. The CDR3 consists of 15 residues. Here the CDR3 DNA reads TGTGCCAGCAGTCCTAGCGGGGGTTCCACCGGGGAGCTGTTTTTT. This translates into CASSPSGGSTGELFF.

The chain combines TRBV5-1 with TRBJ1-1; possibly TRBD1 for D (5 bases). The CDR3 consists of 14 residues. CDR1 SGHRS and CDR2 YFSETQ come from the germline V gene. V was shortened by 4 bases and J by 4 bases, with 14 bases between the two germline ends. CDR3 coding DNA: TGCGCCAGCAGCCCTGAATCGGGGGGCACTGAAGCTTTCTTT. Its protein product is CASSPESGGTEAFF.

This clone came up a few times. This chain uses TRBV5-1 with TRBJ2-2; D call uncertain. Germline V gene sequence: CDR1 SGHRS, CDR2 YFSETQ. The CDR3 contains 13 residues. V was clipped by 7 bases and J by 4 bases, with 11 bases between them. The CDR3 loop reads CASSTQVTGELFF. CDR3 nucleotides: TGCGCCAGCTCCACCCAGGTCACCGGGGAGCTGTTTTTT.

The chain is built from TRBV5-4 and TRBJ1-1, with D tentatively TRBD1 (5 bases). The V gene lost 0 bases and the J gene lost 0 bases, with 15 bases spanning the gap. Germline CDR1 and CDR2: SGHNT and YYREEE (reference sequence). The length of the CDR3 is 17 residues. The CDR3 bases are TGTGCCAGCAGCTTGGATAGGGGTTCAGGGTTGAACACTGAAGCTTTCTTT. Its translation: CASSLDRGSGLNTEAFF.

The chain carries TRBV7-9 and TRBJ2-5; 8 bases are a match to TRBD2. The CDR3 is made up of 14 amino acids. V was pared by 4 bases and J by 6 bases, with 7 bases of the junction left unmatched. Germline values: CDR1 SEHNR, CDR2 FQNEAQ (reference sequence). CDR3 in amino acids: CASSSGGGSQTQYF. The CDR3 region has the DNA TGTGCCAGCAGCTCGGGGGGGGGTTCGCAGACCCAGTACTTC.

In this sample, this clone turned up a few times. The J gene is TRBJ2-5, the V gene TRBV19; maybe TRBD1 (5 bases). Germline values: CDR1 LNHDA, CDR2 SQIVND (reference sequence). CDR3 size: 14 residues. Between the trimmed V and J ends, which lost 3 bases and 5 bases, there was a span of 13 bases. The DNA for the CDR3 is TGTGCCAGTAGTATCGCAGGGTCTCGGGAGACCCAGTACTTC. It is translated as CASSIAGSRETQYF.

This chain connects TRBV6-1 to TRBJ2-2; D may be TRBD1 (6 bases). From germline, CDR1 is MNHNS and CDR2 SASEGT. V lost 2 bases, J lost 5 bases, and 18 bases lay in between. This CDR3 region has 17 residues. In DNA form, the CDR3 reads TGTGCCAGCAGTGAATTCTACAGGGCCGCCGGGACCGGGGAGCTGTTTTTT. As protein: CASSEFYRAAGTGELFF.

The CDR3 loop reads CAWWWEGNTEAFF. The CDR3 DNA follows: TGTGCCTGGTGGTGGGAGGGGAACACTGAAGCTTTCTTT. The V call is TRBV30, the J call TRBJ1-1, with D uncertain. V shed 5 bases and J shed 1 base, with 11 bases lying between them. The CDR3 sequence is 13 residues long. CDR1 and CDR2 (germline): GTSNPN, SVGIG (reference sequence).

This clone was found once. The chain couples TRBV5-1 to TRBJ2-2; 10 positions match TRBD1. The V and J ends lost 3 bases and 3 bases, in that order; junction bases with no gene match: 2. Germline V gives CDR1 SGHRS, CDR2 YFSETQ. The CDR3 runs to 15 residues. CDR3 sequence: CASSSGQGYTGELFF. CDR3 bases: TGCGCCAGCAGCTCGGGACAGGGGTACACCGGGGAGCTGTTTTTT.

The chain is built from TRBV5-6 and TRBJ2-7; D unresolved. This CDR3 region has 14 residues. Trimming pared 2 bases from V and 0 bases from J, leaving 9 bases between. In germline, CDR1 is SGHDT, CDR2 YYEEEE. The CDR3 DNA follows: TGTGCCAGCAGCTTCTTCGGTTCCTCCTACGAGCAGTACTTC. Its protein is CASSFFGSSYEQYF.

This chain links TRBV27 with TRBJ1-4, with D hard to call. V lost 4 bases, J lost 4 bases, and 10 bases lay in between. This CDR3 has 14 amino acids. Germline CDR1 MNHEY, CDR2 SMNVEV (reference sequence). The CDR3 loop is CASSYRGLNEKLFF. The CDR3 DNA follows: TGTGCCAGCAGTTATCGAGGCCTTAATGAAAAACTGTTTTTT.

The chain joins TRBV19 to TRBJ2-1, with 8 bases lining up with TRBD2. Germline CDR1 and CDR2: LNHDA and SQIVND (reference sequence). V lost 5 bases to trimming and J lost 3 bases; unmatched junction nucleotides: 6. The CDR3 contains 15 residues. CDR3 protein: CASSPGLAFYNEQFF. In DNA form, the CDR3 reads TGTGCCAGTAGTCCCGGACTAGCATTCTACAATGAGCAGTTCTTC.

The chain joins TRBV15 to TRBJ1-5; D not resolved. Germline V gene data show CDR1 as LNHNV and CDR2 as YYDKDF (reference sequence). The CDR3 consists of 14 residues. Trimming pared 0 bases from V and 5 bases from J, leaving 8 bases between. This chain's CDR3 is CATSREDGDQPQHF. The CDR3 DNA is TGTGCCACCAGCAGAGAAGACGGGGATCAGCCCCAGCATTTT.